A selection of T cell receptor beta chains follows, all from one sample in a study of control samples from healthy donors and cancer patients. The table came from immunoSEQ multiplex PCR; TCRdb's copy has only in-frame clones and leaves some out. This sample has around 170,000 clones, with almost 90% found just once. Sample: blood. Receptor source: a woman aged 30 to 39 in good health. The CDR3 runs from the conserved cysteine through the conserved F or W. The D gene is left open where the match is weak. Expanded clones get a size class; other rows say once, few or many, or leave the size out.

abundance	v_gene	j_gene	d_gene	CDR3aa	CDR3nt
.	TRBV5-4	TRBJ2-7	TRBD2	CASSSSGTSYEQYF	TGTGCCAGCAGCTCCAGCGGGACCTCCTACGAGCAGTACTTC
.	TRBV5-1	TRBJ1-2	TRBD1	CASSQQGTDYGYTF	TGCGCCAGCAGCCAACAGGGGACGGACTATGGCTACACCTTC
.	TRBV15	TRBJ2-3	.	CATSRDPGRRTDTQYF	TGTGCCACCAGCAGAGATCCCGGTCGGCGCACAGATACGCAGTATTTT
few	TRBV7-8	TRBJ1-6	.	CASSRDSSPLHF	TGTGCCAGCAGCCGCGATAGTTCACCCCTCCACTTT
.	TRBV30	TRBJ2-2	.	CAWSALTSTGELFF	TGTGCCTGGAGCGCCCTGACCTCTACCGGGGAGCTGTTTTTT
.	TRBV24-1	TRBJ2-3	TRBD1	CATSDPRQGGFTDTQYF	TGTGCCACCAGTGACCCACGACAGGGGGGGTTCACAGATACGCAGTATTTT
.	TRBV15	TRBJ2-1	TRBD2	CATSSLAGEPAGEQFF	TGTGCCACCAGCAGTCTAGCGGGAGAACCGGCGGGGGAGCAGTTCTTC
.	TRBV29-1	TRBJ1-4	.	CSVRQPTNEKLFF	TGCAGCGTACGACAGCCAACTAATGAAAAACTGTTTTTT
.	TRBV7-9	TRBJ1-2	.	CASSPSTGRYGYTF	TGTGCCAGCAGTCCTTCGACAGGCCGCTATGGCTACACCTTC
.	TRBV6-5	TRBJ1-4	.	CASSYGGLTNEKLFF	TGTGCCAGCAGTTATGGAGGGTTAACTAATGAAAAACTGTTTTTT
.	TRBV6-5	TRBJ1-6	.	CASSYSPGNYNSPLHF	TGTGCCAGCAGTTACTCTCCCGGGAACTATAATTCACCCCTCCACTTT
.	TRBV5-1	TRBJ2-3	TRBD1	CASSTGQGLDTDTQYF	TGCGCCAGCAGCACGGGACAGGGTTTAGACACAGATACGCAGTATTTT
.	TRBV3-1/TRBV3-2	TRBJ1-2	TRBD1	CASSHWDRANLDYGYTF	TGTGCCAGCAGCCACTGGGACAGGGCTAATCTGGACTATGGCTACACCTTC
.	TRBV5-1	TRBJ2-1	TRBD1	CASSVGDRYNEQFF	TGCGCCAGCAGCGTGGGGGACAGGTACAATGAGCAGTTCTTC
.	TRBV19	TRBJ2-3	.	CASTRRDRSTDTQYF	TGTGCCAGTACCCGAAGGGACCGGAGCACAGATACGCAGTATTTT
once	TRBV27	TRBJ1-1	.	CASSLGGMNTEAFF	TGTGCCAGCAGTTTAGGCGGCATGAACACTGAAGCTTTCTTT
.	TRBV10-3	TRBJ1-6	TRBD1	CAISQGALDSPLHF	TGTGCCATCAGCCAGGGGGCTTTAGATTCACCCCTCCACTTT